The clone carrying this TCR beta chain was found many times. The antigen is not known. This sample was taken from a study of post-analysis software for immune sequencing data. Study-wide findings and caveats: Significantly lower normalized Chao1 diversity was found in patients with multiple sclerosis relative to controls. Samples made in the same batch grouped tightly together by F measure. Patients showed TRBV5-6, TRBV5-1 and TRBV20-1 among a few TRBV segments more frequent than in controls.

Trimming pared 4 bases from V and 5 bases from J, leaving 15 bases between. CDR1 is SGHTA, CDR2 FQGNSA, per germline. The CDR3 is made up of 15 amino acids. TCR beta libraries were prepared from cDNA with unique molecular identifiers. TCRdb passed the PCR reads through MiXCR, listing each CDR3 protein once. Seen here are 250,000 to 300,000 distinct CDR3 sequences, about 38% observed once, and the top ten hold 4% to 6%. Sequencing input: blood. V gene TRBV7-2 combines with J gene TRBJ1-5; a weak D match, TRBD1 (6 bases). This clonotype was sampled from a girl between 5 and 17 years old with multiple sclerosis. CDR3 residues: CASSSGAGEYQPQHF. DNA of the CDR3: TGTGCCAGCAGCTCCGGGGCAGGGGAGTATCAGCCCCAGCATTTT.